This TCR beta chain was profiled in a study of post-analysis software for immune sequencing data. Study findings and constraints: Among roughly 5 TRBV segments more frequent in patients than controls were TRBV5-6, TRBV5-1 and TRBV20-1. Pronounced co-clustering by F measure was evident among identically batched samples.

About this clonotype: The antigen is not known.

cDNA libraries for TCR beta contained unique molecular identifiers. TCRdb recomputed calls from the PCR reads with MiXCR, one row per CDR3 protein. This table holds hundreds of thousands of distinct CDR3 sequences, around 53% found once. The germline CDR1 and CDR2 sequences are SGHRS and YFSETQ. CDR3 size: 12 residues. Trimming pared 4 bases from V and 5 bases from J, leaving 10 bases between. The TCR comes from a girl aged 10-17 years with multiple sclerosis. The chain joins TRBV5-1 to TRBJ2-7; D might be TRBD1 (6 bases). Sequencing was carried out using blood. The CDR3 DNA follows: TGCGCCAGCAGCAATCAGGGGCACGAGCAGTACTTC. As protein: CASSNQGHEQYF.